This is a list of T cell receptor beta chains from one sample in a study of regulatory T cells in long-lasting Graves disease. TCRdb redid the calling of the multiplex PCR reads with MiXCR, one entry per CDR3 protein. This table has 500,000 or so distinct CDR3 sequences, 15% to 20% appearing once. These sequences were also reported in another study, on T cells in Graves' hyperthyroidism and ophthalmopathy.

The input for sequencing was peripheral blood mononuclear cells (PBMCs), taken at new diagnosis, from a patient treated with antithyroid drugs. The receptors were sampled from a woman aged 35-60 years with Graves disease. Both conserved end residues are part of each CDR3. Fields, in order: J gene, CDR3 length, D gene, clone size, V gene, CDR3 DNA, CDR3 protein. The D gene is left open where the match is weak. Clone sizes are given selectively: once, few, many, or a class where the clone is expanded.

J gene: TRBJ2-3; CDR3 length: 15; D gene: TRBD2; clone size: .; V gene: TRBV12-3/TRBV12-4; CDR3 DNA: TGTGCCAGCAGTCTACTAGCGGGTAGGACAGATACGCAGTATTTT; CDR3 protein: CASSLLAGRTDTQYF
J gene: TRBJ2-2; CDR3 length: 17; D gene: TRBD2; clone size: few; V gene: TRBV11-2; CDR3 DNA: TGTGCCAGCAGCCTAGGGAGGGGAGCGATTAACACCGGGGGGCTGTTTTTT; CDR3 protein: CASSLGRGAINTGGLFF
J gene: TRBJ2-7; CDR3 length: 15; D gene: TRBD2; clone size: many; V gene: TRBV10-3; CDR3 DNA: TGTGCCTCCCTCCAGCGGACTAGCGGGGGGGACGAGCAGTACTTC; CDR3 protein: CASLQRTSGGDEQYF
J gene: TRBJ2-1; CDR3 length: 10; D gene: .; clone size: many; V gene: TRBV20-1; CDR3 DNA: TGCAGTGCGGCAGTGAATGAGCAGTTCTTC; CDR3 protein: CSAAVNEQFF
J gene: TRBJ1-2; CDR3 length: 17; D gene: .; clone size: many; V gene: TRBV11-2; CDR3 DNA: TGTGCCAGCAGCTTAGCTGGGGGGATCCGGGGGCACTATGGCTACACCTTC; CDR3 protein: CASSLAGGIRGHYGYTF
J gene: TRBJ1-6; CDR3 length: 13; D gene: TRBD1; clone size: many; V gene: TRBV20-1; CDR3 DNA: TGCAGTGCTTCACGGACAGGGGATTCACCCCTCCACTTT; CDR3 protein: CSASRTGDSPLHF
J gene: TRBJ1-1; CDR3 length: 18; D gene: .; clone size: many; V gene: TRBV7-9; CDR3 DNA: TGTGCCAGCAGCTCAATAGGGGAGGGTGGGCCGTGGAACACTGAAGCTTTCTTT; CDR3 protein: CASSSIGEGGPWNTEAFF
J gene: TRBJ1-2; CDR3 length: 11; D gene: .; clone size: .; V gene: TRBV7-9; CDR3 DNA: TGTGCCAGCAGCTTAGGTAATCGCCTCCGCTTC; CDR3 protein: CASSLGNRLRF
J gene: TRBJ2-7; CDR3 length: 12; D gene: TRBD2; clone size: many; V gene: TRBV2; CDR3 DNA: TGTGCCAGCACGCGGGGGGGAAGCGAGCAGTACTTC; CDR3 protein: CASTRGGSEQYF
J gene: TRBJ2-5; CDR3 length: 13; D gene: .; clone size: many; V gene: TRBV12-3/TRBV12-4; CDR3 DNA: TGTGCCAGCAGTTTATCAGATGGAGAGACCCAGTACTTC; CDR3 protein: CASSLSDGETQYF
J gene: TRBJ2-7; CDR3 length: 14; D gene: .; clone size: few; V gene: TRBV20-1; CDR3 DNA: TGCAGTGCTAGCTCGCGGGCCCTCTCCTACGAGCAGTACTTC; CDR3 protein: CSASSRALSYEQYF
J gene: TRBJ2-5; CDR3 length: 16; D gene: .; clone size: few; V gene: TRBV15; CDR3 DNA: TGTGCCACCAGCAGAGATAAGACGGGGGGCATGGAGACCCAGTACTTC; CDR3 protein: CATSRDKTGGMETQYF
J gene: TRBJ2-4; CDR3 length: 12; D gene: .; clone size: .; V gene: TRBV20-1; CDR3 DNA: TGCAGTGCAACCCGGGCCCAAAACATTCAGTACTTC; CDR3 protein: CSATRAQNIQYF
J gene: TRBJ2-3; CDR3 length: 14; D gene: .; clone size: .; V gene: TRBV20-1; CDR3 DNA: TGCAGTGCTAGTTTCGGGGGTCCTTCGGATACGCAGTATTTT; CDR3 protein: CSASFGGPSDTQYF
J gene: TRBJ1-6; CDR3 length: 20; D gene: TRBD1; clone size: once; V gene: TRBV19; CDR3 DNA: TGTGCCAGTAGTATTCACACTTCCGGGACAGGGAGCTCCTATAATACACCCCTCCACTTT; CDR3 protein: CASSIHTSGTGSSYNTPLHF
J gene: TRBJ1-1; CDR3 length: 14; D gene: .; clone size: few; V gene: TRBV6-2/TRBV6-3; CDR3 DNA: TGTGCCAGCAGTAACTACAGGTCGAACACTGAAGCTTTCTTT; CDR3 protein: CASSNYRSNTEAFF
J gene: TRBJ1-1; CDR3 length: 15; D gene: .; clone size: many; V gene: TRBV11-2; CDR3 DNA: TGTGCCAGCAGCTTAGAAGTCTGGGGGAACACTGAAGCTTTCTTT; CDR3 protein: CASSLEVWGNTEAFF
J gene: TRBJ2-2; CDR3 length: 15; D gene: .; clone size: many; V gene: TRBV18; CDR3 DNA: TGTGCCAGCTCACAGACCCATGGGCCCACCGGGGAGCTGTTTTTT; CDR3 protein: CASSQTHGPTGELFF
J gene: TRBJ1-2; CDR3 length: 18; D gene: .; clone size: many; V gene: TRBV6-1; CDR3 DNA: TGTGCCAGCAGTGAAGGGAGAGACCTTACGGGAGCTAACTATGGCTACACCTTC; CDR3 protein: CASSEGRDLTGANYGYTF
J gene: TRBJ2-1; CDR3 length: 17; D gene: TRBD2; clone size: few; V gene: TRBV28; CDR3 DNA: TGTGCCAGCAGCGCCCGGGGGAGGGGCATCGGCGACAATGAGCAGTTCTTC; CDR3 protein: CASSARGRGIGDNEQFF